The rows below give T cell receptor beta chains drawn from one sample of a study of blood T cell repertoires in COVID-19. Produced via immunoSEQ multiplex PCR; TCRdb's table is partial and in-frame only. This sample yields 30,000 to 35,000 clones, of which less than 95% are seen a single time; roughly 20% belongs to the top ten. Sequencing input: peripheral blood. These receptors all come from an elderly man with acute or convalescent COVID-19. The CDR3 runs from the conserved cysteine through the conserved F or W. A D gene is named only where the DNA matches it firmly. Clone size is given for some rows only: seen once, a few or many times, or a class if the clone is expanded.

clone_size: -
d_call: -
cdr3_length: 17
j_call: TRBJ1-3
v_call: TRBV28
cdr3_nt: TGTGCCAGCAGTACACAACAGGGACGATTCTCTGGAAACACCATATATTTT
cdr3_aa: CASSTQQGRFSGNTIYF

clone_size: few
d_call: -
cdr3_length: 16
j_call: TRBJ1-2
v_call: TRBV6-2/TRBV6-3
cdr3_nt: TGTGCCAGCAGTTACGGTGGCGCCACAGACCGCTATGGCTACACCTTC
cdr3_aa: CASSYGGATDRYGYTF

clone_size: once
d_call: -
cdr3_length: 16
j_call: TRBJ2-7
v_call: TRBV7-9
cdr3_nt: TGTGCCAGCAGCTTGGCGACAGGGAGGATATCAAACGAGCAGTACTTC
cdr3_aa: CASSLATGRISNEQYF

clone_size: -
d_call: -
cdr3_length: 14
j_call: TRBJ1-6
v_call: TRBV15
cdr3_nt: TGTGCCACCAGCAGAGATCGGACAGATTCACCCCTCCACTTT
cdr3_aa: CATSRDRTDSPLHF

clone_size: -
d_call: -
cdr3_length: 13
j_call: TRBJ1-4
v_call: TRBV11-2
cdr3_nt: TGTGCCAGCAGCTTAGATCGGGGGAGGGAACTGTTTTTT
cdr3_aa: CASSLDRGRELFF

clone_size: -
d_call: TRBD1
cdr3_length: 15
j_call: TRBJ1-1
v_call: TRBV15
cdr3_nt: TGTGCCACCAGCGGCCAGGACAGGGGAAAAGTTGAAGCTTTCTTT
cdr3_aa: CATSGQDRGKVEAFF

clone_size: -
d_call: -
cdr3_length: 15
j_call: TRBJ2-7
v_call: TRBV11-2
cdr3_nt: TGTGCCAGCAGCTTAGATGGTCGGGAGTACTACGAGCAGTACTTC
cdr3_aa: CASSLDGREYYEQYF

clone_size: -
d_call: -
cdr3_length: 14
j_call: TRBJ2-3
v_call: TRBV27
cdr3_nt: TGTGCCAGCAGTTTAGAGGGTAGCACAGATACGCAGTATTTT
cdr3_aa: CASSLEGSTDTQYF

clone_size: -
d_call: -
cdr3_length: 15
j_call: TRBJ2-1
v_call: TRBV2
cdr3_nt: TGTGCCAGCAGTGCGACAGTTCACCCCTACAATGAGCAGTTCTTC
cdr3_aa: CASSATVHPYNEQFF

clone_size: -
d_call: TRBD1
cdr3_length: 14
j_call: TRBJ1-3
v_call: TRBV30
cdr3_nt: TGTGCCTGGACAACAGGGGCGCGGGGAAACACCATATATTTT
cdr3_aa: CAWTTGARGNTIYF

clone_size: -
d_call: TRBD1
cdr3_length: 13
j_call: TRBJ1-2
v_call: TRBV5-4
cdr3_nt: TGTGCCAGCAGACAGGGGGCGACCTATGGCTACACCTTC
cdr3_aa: CASRQGATYGYTF

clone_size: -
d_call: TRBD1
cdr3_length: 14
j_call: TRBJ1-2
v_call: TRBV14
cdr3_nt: TGTGCCAGCAGCCCAAATACAGGGGTTGGAGGCTACACCTTC
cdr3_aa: CASSPNTGVGGYTF

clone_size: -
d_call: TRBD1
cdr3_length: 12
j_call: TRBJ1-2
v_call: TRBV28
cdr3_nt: TGTGCCAGCAGCGACAGGGGCCATGGCTACACCTTC
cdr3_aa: CASSDRGHGYTF

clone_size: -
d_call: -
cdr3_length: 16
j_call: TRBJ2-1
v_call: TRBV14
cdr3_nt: TGTGCCAGCACCCCCAAAACAGGGAGCTCCTACAATGAGCAGTTCTTC
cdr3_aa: CASTPKTGSSYNEQFF

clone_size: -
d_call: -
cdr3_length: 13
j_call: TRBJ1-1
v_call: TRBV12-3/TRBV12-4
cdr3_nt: TGTGCCAGCAGTTACAACAGGAACACTGAAGCTTTCTTT
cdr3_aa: CASSYNRNTEAFF

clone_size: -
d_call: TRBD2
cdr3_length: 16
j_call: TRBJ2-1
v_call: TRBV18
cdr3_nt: TGTGCCAGCTCACCCCTTCGGGCGGGGGGCCACTATGAGCAGTTCTTC
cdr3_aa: CASSPLRAGGHYEQFF

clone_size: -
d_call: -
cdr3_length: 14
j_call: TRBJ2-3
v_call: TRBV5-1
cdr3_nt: TGCGCCAGCGGGAAAGGGGATTGGACAGATACGCAGTATTTT
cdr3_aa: CASGKGDWTDTQYF

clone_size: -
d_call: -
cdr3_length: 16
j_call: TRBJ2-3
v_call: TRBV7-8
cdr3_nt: TGTGCCAGCAGCTTAGTTACAGGGCATAGCACAGATACGCAGTATTTT
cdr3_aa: CASSLVTGHSTDTQYF

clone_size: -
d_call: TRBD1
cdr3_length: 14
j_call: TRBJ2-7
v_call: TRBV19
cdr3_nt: TGTGCCAGTAGGACAGGGGTCCGCTCCTACGAGCAGTACTTC
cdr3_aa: CASRTGVRSYEQYF

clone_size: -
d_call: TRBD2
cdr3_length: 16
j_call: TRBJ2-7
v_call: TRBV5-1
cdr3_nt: TGCGCCAGCAGCTACTCCGGGACTAGCGGTTCTCACGAGCAGTACTTC
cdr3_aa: CASSYSGTSGSHEQYF

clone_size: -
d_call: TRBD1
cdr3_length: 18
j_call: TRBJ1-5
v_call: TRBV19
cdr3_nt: TGTGCCAGTAGTTCAGGATTTCGGGCAGGGGGCCGAGGTCAGCCCCAGCATTTT
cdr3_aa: CASSSGFRAGGRGQPQHF

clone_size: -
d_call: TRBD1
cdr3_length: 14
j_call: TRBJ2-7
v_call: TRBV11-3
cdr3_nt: TGTGCCAGCAGCTCGGGACAGGGGGCGTACGAGCAGTACTTC
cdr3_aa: CASSSGQGAYEQYF

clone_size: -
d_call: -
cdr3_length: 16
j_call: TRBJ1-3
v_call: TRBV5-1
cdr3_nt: TGCGCCAGCAAGAGAGGGGTCCAGGGGAATGGAAACACCATATATTTT
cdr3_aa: CASKRGVQGNGNTIYF

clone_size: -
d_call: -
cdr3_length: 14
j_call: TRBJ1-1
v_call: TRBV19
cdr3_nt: TGTGCCAGTAGTCAGGGGCAGGGAGTATCTGAAGCTTTCTTT
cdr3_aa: CASSQGQGVSEAFF

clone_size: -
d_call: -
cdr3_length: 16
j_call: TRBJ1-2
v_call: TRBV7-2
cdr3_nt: TGTGCCAGCAGTTCCGAACAGGGAGGGCAGCTCTATGGCTACACCTTC
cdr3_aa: CASSSEQGGQLYGYTF

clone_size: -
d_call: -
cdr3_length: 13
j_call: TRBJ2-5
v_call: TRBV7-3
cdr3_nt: TGTGCCAGCAGCTTAAATCCTAGGGAGACCCAGTACTTC
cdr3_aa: CASSLNPRETQYF

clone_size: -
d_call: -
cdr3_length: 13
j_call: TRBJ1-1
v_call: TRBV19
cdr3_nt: TGTGCCAGTAGTATGACAAGGTACACTGAAGCTTTCTTT
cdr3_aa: CASSMTRYTEAFF

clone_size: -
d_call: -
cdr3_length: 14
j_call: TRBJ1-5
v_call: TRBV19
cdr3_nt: TGTGCCAGTAGGGGAACAGGACGCAATCAGCCCCAGCATTTT
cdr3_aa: CASRGTGRNQPQHF

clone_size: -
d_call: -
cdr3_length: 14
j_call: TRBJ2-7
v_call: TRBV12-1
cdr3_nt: TGTGCCAGCAGCCCATGGGACTCCTCCTACGAGCAGTACTTC
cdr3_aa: CASSPWDSSYEQYF

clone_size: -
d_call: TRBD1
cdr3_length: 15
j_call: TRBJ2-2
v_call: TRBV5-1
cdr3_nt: TGCGCCAGCAGCATAGGGACAGCGAGGGAAGGGGAGCTGTTTTTT
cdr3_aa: CASSIGTAREGELFF

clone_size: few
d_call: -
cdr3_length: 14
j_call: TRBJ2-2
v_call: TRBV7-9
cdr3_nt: TGTGCCAGCAGCCGTACTTCGAACACCGGGGAGCTGTTTTTT
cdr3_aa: CASSRTSNTGELFF

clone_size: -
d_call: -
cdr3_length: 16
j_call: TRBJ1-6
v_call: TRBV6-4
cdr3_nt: TGTGCCAGTCGATTAGAAGGGGCGACGGGTAATTCACCCCTCCACTTT
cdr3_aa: CASRLEGATGNSPLHF

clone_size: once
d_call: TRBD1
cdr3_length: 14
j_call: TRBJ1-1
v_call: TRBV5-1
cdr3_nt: TGCGCCAGCAGCTTGGAGGGGGCTTACACTGAAGCTTTCTTT
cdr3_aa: CASSLEGAYTEAFF

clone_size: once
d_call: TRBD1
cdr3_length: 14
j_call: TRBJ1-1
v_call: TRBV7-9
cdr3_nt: TGTGCCAGCAGCACTCGGACAGGGGGAACTGAAGCTTTCTTT
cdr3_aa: CASSTRTGGTEAFF

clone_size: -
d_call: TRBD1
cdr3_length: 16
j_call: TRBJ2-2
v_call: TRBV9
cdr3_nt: TGTGCCAGCAGCATTTCCGGGACAGGGGGCACCGGGGAGCTGTTTTTT
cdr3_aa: CASSISGTGGTGELFF

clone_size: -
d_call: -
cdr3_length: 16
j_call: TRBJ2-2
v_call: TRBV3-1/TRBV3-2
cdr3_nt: TGTGCCAGCAGCCTTCCAAGTACTCCGAACACCGGGGAGCTGTTTTTT
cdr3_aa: CASSLPSTPNTGELFF

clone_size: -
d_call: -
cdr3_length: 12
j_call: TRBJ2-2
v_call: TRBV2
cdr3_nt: TGTGCCAGCAAACAGGACACCGGGGAGCTGTTTTTT
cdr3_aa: CASKQDTGELFF

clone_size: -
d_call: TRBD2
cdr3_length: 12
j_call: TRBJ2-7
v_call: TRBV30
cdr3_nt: TGTGCCCACTCGAGCGGGGGTTACGAGCAGTACTTC
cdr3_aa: CAHSSGGYEQYF

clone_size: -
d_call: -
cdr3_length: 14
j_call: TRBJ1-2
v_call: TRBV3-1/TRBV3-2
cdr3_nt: TGTGCCAGCAGTCCCCTCGGGAGAACCTATGGCTACACCTTC
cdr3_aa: CASSPLGRTYGYTF

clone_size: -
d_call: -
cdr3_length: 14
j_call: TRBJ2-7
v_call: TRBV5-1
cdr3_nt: TGCGCCAGCAGCTTCTCGCGGGGGCCGGGGGAGCAGTACTTC
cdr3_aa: CASSFSRGPGEQYF

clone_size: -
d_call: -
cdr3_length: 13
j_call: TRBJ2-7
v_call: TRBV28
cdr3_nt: TGTGCCAGCAGGACAGACCCCTCCTACGAGCAGTACTTC
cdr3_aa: CASRTDPSYEQYF

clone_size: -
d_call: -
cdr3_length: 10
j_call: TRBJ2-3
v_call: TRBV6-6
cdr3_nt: TGTGCTTCTTCAGACGGGACGCAGTATTTT
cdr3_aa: CASSDGTQYF

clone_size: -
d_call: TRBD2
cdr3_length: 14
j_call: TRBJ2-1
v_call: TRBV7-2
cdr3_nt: TGTGCCAGCCGTAGAGCGGGGGCCTCTGGAGAGCAGTTCTTC
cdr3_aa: CASRRAGASGEQFF

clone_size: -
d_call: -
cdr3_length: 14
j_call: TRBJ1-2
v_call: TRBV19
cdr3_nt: TGTGCCAGTAGTATGGGGCGAAATGACCATGGCTACACCTTC
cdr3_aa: CASSMGRNDHGYTF

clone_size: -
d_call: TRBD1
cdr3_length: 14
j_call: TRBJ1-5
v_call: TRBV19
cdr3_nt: TGTGCCAGTAGTACGACAGGGGCCAATCAGCCCCAGCATTTT
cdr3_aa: CASSTTGANQPQHF

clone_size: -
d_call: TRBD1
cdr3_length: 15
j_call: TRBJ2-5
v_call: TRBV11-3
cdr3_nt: TGTGCCAGCAGCTTGAGGACAGGGGAAGGAGAGACCCAGTACTTC
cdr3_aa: CASSLRTGEGETQYF

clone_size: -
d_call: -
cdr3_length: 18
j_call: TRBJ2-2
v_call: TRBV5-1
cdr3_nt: TGCGCCAGCAGCTCAACAGGGATCGGCGGTATTGGAACCGGGGAGCTGTTTTTT
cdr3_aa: CASSSTGIGGIGTGELFF

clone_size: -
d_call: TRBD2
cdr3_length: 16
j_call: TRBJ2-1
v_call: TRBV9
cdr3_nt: TGTGCCAGCAGCGTATTAGCGGGGGCCGAATACAATGAGCAGTTCTTC
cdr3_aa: CASSVLAGAEYNEQFF

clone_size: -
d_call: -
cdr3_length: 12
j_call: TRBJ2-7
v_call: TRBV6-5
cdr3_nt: TGTGCCAGCTCCCTCGGAGGGCGCGAGCAGTACTTC
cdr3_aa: CASSLGGREQYF

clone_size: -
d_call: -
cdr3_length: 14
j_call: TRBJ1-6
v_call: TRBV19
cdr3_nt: TGTGCCAGTAGTGAGGGGGTCTATAATTCACCCCTCCACTTT
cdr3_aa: CASSEGVYNSPLHF

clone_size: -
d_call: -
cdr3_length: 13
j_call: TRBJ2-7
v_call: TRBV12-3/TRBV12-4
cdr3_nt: TGTGCCAGCAGTTCCTCCCCCGTATACGAGCAGTACTTC
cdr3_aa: CASSSSPVYEQYF

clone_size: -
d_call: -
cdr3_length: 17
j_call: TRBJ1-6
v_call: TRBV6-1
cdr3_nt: TGTGCCAGCAGTGAAGGGGGGGGTTGGTCCTATAATTCACCCCTCCACTTT
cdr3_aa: CASSEGGGWSYNSPLHF

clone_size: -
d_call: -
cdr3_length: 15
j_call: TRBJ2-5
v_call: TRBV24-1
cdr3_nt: TGTGCCACCAGTGATTTGACGCAGGGGCAAGAGACCCAGTACTTC
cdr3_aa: CATSDLTQGQETQYF

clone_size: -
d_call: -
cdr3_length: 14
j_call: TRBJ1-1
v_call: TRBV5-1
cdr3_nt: TGCGCCAGCAGCTTGTATGGGCCAAACACTGAAGCTTTCTTT
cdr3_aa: CASSLYGPNTEAFF

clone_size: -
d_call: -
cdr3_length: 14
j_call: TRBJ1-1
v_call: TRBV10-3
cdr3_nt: TGTGCCATCAAAGACCCACGGGGGAAGTCTGAAGCTTTCTTT
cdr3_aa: CAIKDPRGKSEAFF